The clone carrying this T cell receptor (beta chain) was picked up a small number of times. What it binds is unknown. Together with a sample-barcoded 5' primer, a J-beta primer mix was included in a second PCR lasting about 6 to 11 cycles. TCRdb called the 5' RACE reads again in MiXCR, with one record for every CDR3 protein. The sample includes around 970,000 distinct CDR3 sequences, about 51% seen only once; the top ten take about 22%. This CDR3 is 15 amino acids long. Germline CDR1 and CDR2: SGDLS and YYNGEE. Trimming took 0 bases from V and 0 from J, leaving 8 bases between them. The study isolated at least 7 million PBMCs from each sample. These data come from a study of blood T cells in healthy people across ages. General observations from the study: Estimated diversity, derived from one million T cells, was regarded as an underestimate.

The sequenced sample consisted of blood. The rearrangement links TRBV9 to TRBJ2-3; possible D gene TRBD2, 5 bases. The clonotype originates from a woman aged 55-69 years in good health. The CDR3, as DNA: TGTGCCAGCAGCGTAGGAGGGTATAGCACAGATACGCAGTATTTT. Amino acids: CASSVGGYSTDTQYF. The variable domain in full, with the rest retrieved from reference TRBV9 and TRBJ2-3, is DSGVTQTPKHLITATGQRVTLRCSPRSGDLSVYWYQQSLDQGLQFLIQYYNGEERAKGNILERFSAQQFPDLHSELNLSSLELGDSALYFCASSVGGYSTDTQYFGPGTRLTVL.